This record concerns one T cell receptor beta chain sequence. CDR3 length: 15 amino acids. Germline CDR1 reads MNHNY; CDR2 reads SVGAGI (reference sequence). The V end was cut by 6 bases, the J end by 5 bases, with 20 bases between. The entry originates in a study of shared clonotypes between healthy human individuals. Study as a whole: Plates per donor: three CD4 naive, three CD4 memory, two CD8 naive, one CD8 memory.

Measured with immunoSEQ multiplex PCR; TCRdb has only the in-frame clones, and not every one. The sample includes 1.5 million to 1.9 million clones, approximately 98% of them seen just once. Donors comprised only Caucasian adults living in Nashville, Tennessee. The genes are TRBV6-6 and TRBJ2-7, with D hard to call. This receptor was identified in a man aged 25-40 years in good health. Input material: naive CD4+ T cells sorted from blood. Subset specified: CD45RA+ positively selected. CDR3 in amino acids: CASRPTGPAGHEQYF. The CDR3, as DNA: TGTGCCAGCAGGCCAACCGGACCAGCCGGACACGAGCAGTACTTC.